This T cell receptor (beta chain) was sequenced in a study of fetal regulatory T cell absence and autoimmunity. Study-level results: In IPEX syndrome, oligoclonal enrichment was read as supporting prenatal antigen-driven autoimmunity in the pancreas.

Note on this clone: Its antigen is as yet unknown.

This CDR3 contains 11 residues. Trimming took 6 bases from V and 7 from J, leaving 13 bases between them. Germline CDR1 DFQATT, CDR2 SNEGSKA (reference sequence). This was a survey-level run. This table comes from immunoSEQ multiplex PCR, and its TCRdb copy is limited to in-frame clones, with some not included. The sample includes approximately 94,000 clones, more than 70% of them seen just once. The J gene is TRBJ2-7, the V gene TRBV20-1; D gene unclear. Sequencing was done on a sample of pancreas tissue. The receptor was isolated from a male donor with IPEX syndrome. The CDR3 region has the DNA TGCAGTGCCTCTAGGGCATGGGAGCAGTACTTC. Protein: CSASRAWEQYF.